The clone carrying this T cell receptor beta chain has only a few counts. All enrollees were about 18 to 89 years old and from some 24 US areas. There are 15 residues in the CDR3. Germline V gene data show CDR1 as SGHNT and CDR2 as YYREEE (reference sequence). V lost 1 base to trimming and J lost 0 bases, with 8 bases between them. The sample originates from a study of blood T cell repertoires in COVID-19. As for the study in general: Specimens from acute and convalescent COVID-19 originated in the United States, Italy and Spain.

In the study's own analysis: Nucleated cell number was recorded as an estimate derived from reference gene primer amplification. Data came from immunoSEQ multiplex PCR; TCRdb stores just in-frame clones and leaves some out. The V and J calls and clone size come from that table; D and trimming were worked out from the DNA. Here the sample spans about 320,000 clones, about nine tenths being singletons. The sequenced sample consisted of PBMCs or T cells enriched from blood (not recorded which). V usage is TRBV5-4 and J usage is TRBJ1-3; no clear D gene. This TCR derives from a woman younger than 30 who had recovered from COVID-19. The DNA for the CDR3 is TGTGCCAGCAGCTTGTTAGTCGGCTCTGGAAACACCATATATTTT. It codes for CASSLLVGSGNTIYF.